This T cell receptor (beta chain) emerged from a study of cytomegalovirus exposure and HLA in healthy donors. Findings and caveats of the study: Reportedly, TCR beta sequences accurately predicted HLA-A and HLA-B alleles in most subjects. Trimming of TCR beta V- and J-genes showed a link, identified in a later analysis, to a missense DCLRE1C variant. It was shown in a later analysis that HLA-associated TCR beta chains were more clonally expanded than other, equally common chains.

The CDR3 covers 12 residues. V gave up 5 bases and J gave up 7 bases, with 9 bases separating them. Germline-derived CDR1 and CDR2 are SGHVS and FNYEAQ. As to this clone: The antigen is not known.

The PCR used 60 Vbeta and 13 Jbeta primers. Clones were read by immunoSEQ multiplex PCR, and TCRdb kept only the in-frame ones, dropping some. The repertoire holds around 150,000 clones, with roughly four fifths as singletons. The J gene is TRBJ2-1, the V gene TRBV7-6; D unresolved. Input material: PBMCs. The source is a man between 50 and 59 years old in good health and CMV-seropositive. CDR3 sequence (DNA): TGTGCCAGCAGCGAACAATTAAATGAGCAGTTCTTC. Its translation is CASSEQLNEQFF. The full variable domain, rest sourced from reference TRBV7-6 and TRBJ2-1, is GAGVSQSPRYKVTKRGQDVALRCDPISGHVSLYWYRQALGQGPEFLTYFNYEAQQDKSGLPNDRFSAERPEGSISTLTIQRTEQRDSAMYRCASSEQLNEQFFGPGTRLTVL.